This T cell receptor (beta chain) was sequenced during a study of OX40 agonist ivuxolimab in advanced cancers. Study details: Partial responses were recorded for three patients, including one with hepatocellular carcinoma and two with cutaneous melanoma.

Sequencing used immunoSEQ multiplex PCR; TCRdb keeps in-frame clones, though not all of them. The profile shows 9,500 to 15,000 clones, approximately 80% of them singletons. CDR1 is SGHRS and CDR2 is YFSETQ in the germline V gene. This CDR3 contains 15 residues. V gave up 2 bases and J gave up 2 bases, with 14 bases separating them. The chain recombines TRBV5-1 with TRBJ2-7; D possibly uses TRBD1 or TRBD2 (5 bases each). The TCR originated in an adult with an advanced solid tumor such as melanoma, head and neck, liver or kidney cancer. The source material was CD4+ or CD8+ T cells sorted from blood, sampled in a trial of the OX40 agonist ivuxolimab. The CDR3 DNA sequence: TGCGCCAGCAGCTTAGGGACGGGGCCTACCTACGAGCAGTACTTC. As protein: CASSLGTGPTYEQYF. Based on the CDR3 plus reference TRBV5-1 and TRBJ2-7, the full variable domain is KAGVTQTPRYLIKTRGQQVTLSCSPISGHRSVSWYQQTPGQGLQFLFEYFSETQRNKGNFPGRFSGRQFSNSRSEMNVSTLELGDSALYLCASSLGTGPTYEQYFGPGTRLTVT.